This T cell receptor beta chain was sequenced in a study of cytomegalovirus exposure and HLA in healthy donors. Points from the study as a whole: In a later analysis, DRB1 alleles had the most associated TCRs; HLA-C alleles the fewest. Reportedly, a later analysis found an Asian-associated ancestry cluster had fewer N-insertions than the roughly 700-donor mean.

On this clone itself: No antigen is known for it.

Donors counted as nominally healthy when sampled, yet unrecorded immune exposures were likely. Primers included in the PCR were 60 Vbeta and 13 Jbeta primers. The assay was immunoSEQ multiplex PCR, and TCRdb's table has in-frame clones only and misses some. The sample lists about 70,000 clones; about 72% were seen once. V was pared by 2 bases and J by 3 bases, with 17 bases between. Germline V gene lookup returns CDR1 MGHRA and CDR2 YSYEKL. The CDR3 has 16 residues. This clonotype was sampled from a girl aged 10 to 17 in good health and CMV-seropositive. The chain joins TRBV4-1 to TRBJ2-7; TRBD2 is a possible D gene (6 bases). The sample comprised PBMCs. The CDR3 sequence is CASSQPPSGGNYEQYF. The CDR3, as DNA: TGCGCCAGCAGCCAACCTCCTAGTGGGGGGAACTACGAGCAGTACTTC.